The table lists the clone carrying this TCR beta chain with many counts. Its antigen is not known. This record comes from a study of T cells in Graves' hyperthyroidism and ophthalmopathy. Study context: Initial diagnosis, before any treatment, was when peripheral blood was collected.

Template material for amplifying TCR beta CDR3 regions consisted of RNA transcripts. The TCR CDR3 first-round RT-PCR relied on the HTBI primer set. TCRdb ran MiXCR on the multiplex PCR reads and lists one entry per CDR3 protein. This repertoire shows 300,000 or so distinct CDR3 sequences, around a sixth found once; its top ten account for around a third. V was pared by 8 bases and J by 6 bases, with 16 bases between. The CDR3 runs to 13 residues. CDR1 and CDR2 (germline): MNHNS, SASEGT. Fresh 10 ml peripheral blood yielded PBMCs. General observations from the study: Most thyroid-expanded clonotypes above 0.001 were also found in blood.

The gene calls are TRBV6-1 and TRBJ1-1; D unclear. This TCR was recovered from a man aged 30-40 years with Graves' hyperthyroidism. The sequencing sample was made of blood. The chain's CDR3 is CASVVDQVAEAFF. The CDR3 DNA sequence: TGTGCCAGCGTCGTGGACCAGGTCGCTGAAGCTTTCTTT.